This section outlines one T cell receptor (beta chain) sequence together with its context. Authors' processing steps: Reference gene primer amplification yielded estimated nucleated cell counts. Libraries were prepared by immunoSEQ multiplex PCR; TCRdb keeps only in-frame clonotypes and omits some of them. Clonal size and the V and J genes are those of that table, whereas D and trimming came from the DNA. Of roughly 270,000 clones in the sample, approximately 80% were seen once. Trimming cost V 0 bases and J 9 bases; bases outside gene matches: 13. The CDR3 contains 17 residues. CDR1 is WNHNN and CDR2 is SYGVQD in the germline V gene (reference sequence). Those enrolled, adults aged about 18 to 89 years, came from 25 or so US areas. Participants classified as exposed had met a COVID-19 case within 2 weeks before study entry. The source of the sample is a study of blood T cell repertoires in COVID-19. In the study overall: Samples of COVID-19 (acute and convalescent) were obtained from the United States, Italy and Spain.

The clonotype comes from a man in his forties who had been exposed to COVID-19. The chain uses TRBV10-1 and TRBJ2-1; 8 nucleotides agree with TRBD2. The sample taken for sequencing was PBMCs or T cells enriched from blood (not recorded which). The DNA for the CDR3 is TGCGCCAGCAGTGAGTCCGCGGGGGGAGGGCCCGACGCTGAGCAGTTCTTC. Its protein is CASSESAGGGPDAEQFF.